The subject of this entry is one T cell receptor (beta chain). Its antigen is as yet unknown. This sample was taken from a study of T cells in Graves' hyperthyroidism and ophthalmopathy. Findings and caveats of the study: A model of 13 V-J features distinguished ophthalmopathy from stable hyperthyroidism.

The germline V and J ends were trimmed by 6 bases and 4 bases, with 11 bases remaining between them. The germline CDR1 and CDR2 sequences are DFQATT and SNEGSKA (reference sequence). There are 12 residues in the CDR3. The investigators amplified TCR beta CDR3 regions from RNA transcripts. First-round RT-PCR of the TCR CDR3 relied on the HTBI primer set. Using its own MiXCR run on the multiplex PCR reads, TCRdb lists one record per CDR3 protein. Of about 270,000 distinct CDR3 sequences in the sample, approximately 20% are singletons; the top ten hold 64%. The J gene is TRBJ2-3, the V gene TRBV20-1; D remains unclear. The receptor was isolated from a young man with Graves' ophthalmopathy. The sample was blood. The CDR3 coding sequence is TGCAGTGCAAAAGGACCCGCAGATACGCAGTATTTT. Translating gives CSAKGPADTQYF.